Listed below are T cell receptor beta chains from one sample, sequenced in a study of PD-1 blockade in mismatch repair-deficient tumors. Sequencing used immunoSEQ multiplex PCR; TCRdb keeps in-frame clones, though not all of them. The sample has about 84,000 clones; about 85% are singletons. Sample: peripheral blood, taken 12 weeks after starting pembrolizumab. The receptors originated from an adult with mismatch repair-deficient cancer. Each CDR3 is given with its conserved first and last residue. A D gene is named only where the DNA matches it firmly. Size values are once, few and many counts, or a class for expanded clones, and some rows have none.

clone_size j_call v_call d_call cdr3_nt cdr3_aa
NA TRBJ1-5 TRBV7-9 NA TGTGCCAGCAGCCTCCTCGGGAGCAATCAGCCCCAGCATTTT CASSLLGSNQPQHF
NA TRBJ2-5 TRBV29-1 NA TGCAGCGTTGGGGTTAACCAAGAGACCCAGTACTTC CSVGVNQETQYF
once TRBJ2-3 TRBV4-1 NA TGCGCCAGCAGCCACCCCCGCCTTAAGGTAGCGGCCCCGGATACGCAGTATTTT CASSHPRLKVAAPDTQYF
NA TRBJ1-4 TRBV7-9 NA TGTGCCAGCCGCGACAGTGGTAATGAAAAACTGTTTTTT CASRDSGNEKLFF
NA TRBJ2-7 TRBV5-8 NA TGTGCCAGCACCTGGCAAGTCCCCTACGAGCAGTACTTC CASTWQVPYEQYF
NA TRBJ2-5 TRBV5-4 TRBD2 TGTGCCAGCAGCTCTCGGACTAGTTGGGAGACCCAGTACTTC CASSSRTSWETQYF
NA TRBJ2-5 TRBV5-6 TRBD2 TGTGCCAGCAGTCGGACTAGCGGGGGACAAGAGACCCAGTACTTC CASSRTSGGQETQYF
few TRBJ2-7 TRBV7-9 NA TGTGCCAGCAACGACGGAGGGCCCTACGAGCAGTACTTC CASNDGGPYEQYF
NA TRBJ2-2 TRBV5-6 NA TGTGCCAGCAGCTTGGCCGGTAGGGGGACCGGGGAGCTGTTTTTT CASSLAGRGTGELFF
NA TRBJ2-5 TRBV5-4 TRBD2 TGTGCCAGCAGCCGAGCCAGCGGGGCTCAAGAGACCCAGTACTTC CASSRASGAQETQYF
NA TRBJ1-5 TRBV4-1 NA TGCGCCAGCAGCCAGTCAGGACTCAATCAGCCCCAGCATTTT CASSQSGLNQPQHF
once TRBJ2-2 TRBV11-2 TRBD2 TGTGCCAGCAGCTCCCGGACTAGCAGAAACACCGGGGAGCTGTTTTTT CASSSRTSRNTGELFF
NA TRBJ2-2 TRBV4-3 TRBD2 TGCGCCAGCAGCCAAGATACGGCGGGAGCGAACACCGGGGAGCTGTTTTTT CASSQDTAGANTGELFF
NA TRBJ1-4 TRBV27 TRBD1 TGTGCCAGCAGTCTTTCAAACAGGGGAGAAAAACTGTTTTTT CASSLSNRGEKLFF
NA TRBJ2-3 TRBV7-3 NA TGTGCCAGCAGCTTAGTAGGGAATACGCAGTATTTT CASSLVGNTQYF
NA TRBJ1-1 TRBV6-1 NA TGTGCCAGCAGCTCGGACAACACTGAAGCTTTCTTT CASSSDNTEAFF
NA TRBJ2-1 TRBV12-5 NA TGTGCTAGTGAGGGGGGAGCCTACAATGAGCAGTTCTTC CASEGGAYNEQFF